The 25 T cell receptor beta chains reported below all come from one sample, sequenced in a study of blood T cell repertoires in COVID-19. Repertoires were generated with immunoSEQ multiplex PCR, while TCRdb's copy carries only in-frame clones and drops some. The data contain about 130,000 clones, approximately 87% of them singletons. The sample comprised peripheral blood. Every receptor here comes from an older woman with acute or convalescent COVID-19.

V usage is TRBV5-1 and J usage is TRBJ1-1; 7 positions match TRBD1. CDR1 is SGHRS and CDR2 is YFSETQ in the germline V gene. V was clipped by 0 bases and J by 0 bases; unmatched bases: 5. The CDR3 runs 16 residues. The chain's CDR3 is CASSLEVRGLNTEAFF. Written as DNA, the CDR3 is TGCGCCAGCAGCTTGGAAGTCAGGGGGTTGAACACTGAAGCTTTCTTT.

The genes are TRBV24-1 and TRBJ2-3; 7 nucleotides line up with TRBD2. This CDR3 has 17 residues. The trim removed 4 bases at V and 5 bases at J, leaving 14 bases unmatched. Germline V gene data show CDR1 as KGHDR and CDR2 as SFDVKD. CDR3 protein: CATSEPLAGTNGDTQYF. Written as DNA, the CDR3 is TGTGCCACCAGTGAACCTTTGGCGGGGACTAATGGAGATACGCAGTATTTT.

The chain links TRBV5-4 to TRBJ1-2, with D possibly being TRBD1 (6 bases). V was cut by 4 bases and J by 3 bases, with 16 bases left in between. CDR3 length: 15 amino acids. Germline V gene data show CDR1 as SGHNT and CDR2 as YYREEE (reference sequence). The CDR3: CASSPGREGDYGYTF. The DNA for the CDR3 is TGTGCCAGCAGCCCCGGGAGGGAGGGGGACTATGGCTACACCTTC.

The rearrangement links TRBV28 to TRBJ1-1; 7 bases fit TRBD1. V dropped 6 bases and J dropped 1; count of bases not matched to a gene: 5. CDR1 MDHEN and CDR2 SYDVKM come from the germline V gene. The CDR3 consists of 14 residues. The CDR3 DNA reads TGTGCCAGCAGGCCAGGGACAGCGAACACTGAAGCTTTCTTT. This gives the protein CASRPGTANTEAFF.

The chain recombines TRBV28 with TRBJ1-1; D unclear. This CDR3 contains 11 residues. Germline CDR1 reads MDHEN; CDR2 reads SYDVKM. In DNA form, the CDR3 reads TGTGCGAGTCGACGGGACACTGAAGCTTTCTTT. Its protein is CASRRDTEAFF.

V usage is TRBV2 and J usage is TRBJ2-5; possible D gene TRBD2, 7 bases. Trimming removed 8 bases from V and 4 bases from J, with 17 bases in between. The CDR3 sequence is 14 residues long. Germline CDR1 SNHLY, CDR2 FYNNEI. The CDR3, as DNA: TGTGCCAGCTCCGTTCAAGGGGGGGGAGAGACCCAGTACTTC. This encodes CASSVQGGGETQYF.

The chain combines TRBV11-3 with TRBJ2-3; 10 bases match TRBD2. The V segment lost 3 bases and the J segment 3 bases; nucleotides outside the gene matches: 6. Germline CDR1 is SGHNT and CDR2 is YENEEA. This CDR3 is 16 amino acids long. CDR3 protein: CASSFLAGGATDTQYF. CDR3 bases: TGTGCCAGCAGCTTCTTAGCGGGAGGAGCGACAGATACGCAGTATTTT. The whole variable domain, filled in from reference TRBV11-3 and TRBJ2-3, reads EAGVVQSPRYKIIEKKQPVAFWCNPISGHNTLYWYLQNLGQGPELLIRYENEEAVDDSQLPKDRFSAERLKGVDSTLKIQPAELGDSAVYLCASSFLAGGATDTQYFGPGTRLTVL.

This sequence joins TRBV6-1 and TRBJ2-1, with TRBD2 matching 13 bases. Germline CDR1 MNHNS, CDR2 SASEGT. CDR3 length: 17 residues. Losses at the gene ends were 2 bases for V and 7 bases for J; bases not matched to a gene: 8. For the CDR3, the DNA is TGTGCCAGCAGTGAAAGAGAACTAGCGGGAGGGTGGAATGAGCAGTTCTTC. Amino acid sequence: CASSERELAGGWNEQFF.

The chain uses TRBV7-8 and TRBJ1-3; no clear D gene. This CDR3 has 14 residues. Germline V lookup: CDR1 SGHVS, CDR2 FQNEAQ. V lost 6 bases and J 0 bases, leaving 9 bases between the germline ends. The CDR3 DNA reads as TGTGCCAGCAGTTCTCGGAGCTCTGGAAACACCATATATTTT. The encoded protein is CASSSRSSGNTIYF.

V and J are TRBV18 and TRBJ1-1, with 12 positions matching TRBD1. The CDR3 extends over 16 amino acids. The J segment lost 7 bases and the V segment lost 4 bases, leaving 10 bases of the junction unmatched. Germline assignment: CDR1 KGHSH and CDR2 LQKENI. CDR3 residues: CASSRGTGGAEGEAFF. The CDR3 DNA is TGTGCCAGCTCACGCGGGACAGGGGGCGCCGAGGGTGAAGCTTTCTTT.

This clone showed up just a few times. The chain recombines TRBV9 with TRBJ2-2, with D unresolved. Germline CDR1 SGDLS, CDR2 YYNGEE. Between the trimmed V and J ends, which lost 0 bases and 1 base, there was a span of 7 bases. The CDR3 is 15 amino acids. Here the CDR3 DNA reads TGTGCCAGCAGCGTAGGATCAGGGAACACCGGGGAGCTGTTTTTT. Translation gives CASSVGSGNTGELFF.

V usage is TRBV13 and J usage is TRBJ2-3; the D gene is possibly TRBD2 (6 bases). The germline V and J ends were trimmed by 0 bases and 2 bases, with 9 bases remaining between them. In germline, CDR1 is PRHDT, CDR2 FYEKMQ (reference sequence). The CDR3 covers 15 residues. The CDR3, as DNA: TGTGCCAGCAGCTTAGGACTAGCCCTCACAGATACGCAGTATTTT. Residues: CASSLGLALTDTQYF.

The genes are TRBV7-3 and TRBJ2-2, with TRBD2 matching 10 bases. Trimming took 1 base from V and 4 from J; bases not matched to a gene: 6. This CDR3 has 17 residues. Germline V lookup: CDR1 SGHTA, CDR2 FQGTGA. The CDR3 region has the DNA TGTGCCAGCAGCTTAATTCCTAGCGGGAGCGGCACCGGGGAGCTGTTTTTT. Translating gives CASSLIPSGSGTGELFF.

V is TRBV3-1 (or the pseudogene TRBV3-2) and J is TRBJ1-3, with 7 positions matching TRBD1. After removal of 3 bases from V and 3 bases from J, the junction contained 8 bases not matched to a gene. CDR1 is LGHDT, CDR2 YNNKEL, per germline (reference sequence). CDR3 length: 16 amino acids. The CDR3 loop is CASSHTGTDSGNTIYF. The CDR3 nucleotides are TGTGCCAGCAGCCATACGGGGACAGATAGTGGAAACACCATATATTTT.

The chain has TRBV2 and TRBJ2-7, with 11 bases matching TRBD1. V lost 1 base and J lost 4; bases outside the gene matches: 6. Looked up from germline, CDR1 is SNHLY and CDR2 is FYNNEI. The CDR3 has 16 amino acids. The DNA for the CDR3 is TGTGCCAGCAGTGAAGTCGGGACAGGGGGTAGGTACGAGCAGTACTTC. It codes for CASSEVGTGGRYEQYF.

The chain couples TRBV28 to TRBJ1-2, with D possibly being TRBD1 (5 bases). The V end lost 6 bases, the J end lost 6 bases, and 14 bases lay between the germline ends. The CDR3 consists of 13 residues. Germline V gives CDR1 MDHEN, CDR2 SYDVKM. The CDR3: CASRRQGGNGYTF. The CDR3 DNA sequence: TGTGCCAGCAGAAGGCAGGGTGGCAATGGCTACACCTTC.

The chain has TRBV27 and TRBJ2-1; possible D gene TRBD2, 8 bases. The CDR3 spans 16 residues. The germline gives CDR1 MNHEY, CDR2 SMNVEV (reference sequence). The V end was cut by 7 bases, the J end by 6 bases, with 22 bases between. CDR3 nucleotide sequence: TGTGCCAGCAACATAGCGGGACAGAGCTTATCCAATGAGCAGTTCTTC. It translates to CASNIAGQSLSNEQFF.

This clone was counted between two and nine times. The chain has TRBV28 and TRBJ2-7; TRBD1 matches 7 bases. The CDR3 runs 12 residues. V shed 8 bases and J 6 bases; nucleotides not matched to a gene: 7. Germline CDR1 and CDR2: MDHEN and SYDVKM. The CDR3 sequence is CASRLGTVEQYF. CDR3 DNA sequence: TGTGCCAGCCGCCTCGGGACAGTCGAGCAGTACTTC.

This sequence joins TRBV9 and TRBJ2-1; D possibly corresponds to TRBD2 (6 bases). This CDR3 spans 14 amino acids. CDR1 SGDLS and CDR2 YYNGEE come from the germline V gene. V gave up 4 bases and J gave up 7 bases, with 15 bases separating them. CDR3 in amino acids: CASSPTDYLNEQFF. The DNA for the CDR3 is TGTGCCAGCAGCCCAACGGACTATTTAAATGAGCAGTTCTTC. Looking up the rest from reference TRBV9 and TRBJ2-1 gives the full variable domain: DSGVTQTPKHLITATGQRVTLRCSPRSGDLSVYWYQQSLDQGLQFLIQYYNGEERAKGNILERFSAQQFPDLHSELNLSSLELGDSALYFCASSPTDYLNEQFFGPGTRLTVL.

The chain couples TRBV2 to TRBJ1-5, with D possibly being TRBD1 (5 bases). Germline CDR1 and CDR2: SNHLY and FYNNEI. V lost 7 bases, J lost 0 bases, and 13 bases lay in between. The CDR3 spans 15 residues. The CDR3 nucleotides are TGTGCCAGCATGGCAGGGCCCTATAGCAATCAGCCCCAGCATTTT. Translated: CASMAGPYSNQPQHF.

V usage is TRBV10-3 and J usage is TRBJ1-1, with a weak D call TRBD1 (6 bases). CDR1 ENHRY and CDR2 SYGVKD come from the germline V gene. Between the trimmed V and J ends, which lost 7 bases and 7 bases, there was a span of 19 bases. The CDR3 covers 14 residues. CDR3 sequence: CAIKQRGTRDEAFF. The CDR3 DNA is TGTGCCATCAAACAGAGGGGGACCCGGGATGAAGCTTTCTTT.

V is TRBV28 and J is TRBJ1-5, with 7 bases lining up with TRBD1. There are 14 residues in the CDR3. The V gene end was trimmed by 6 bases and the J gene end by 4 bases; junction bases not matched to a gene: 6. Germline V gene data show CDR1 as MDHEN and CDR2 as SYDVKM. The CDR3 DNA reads TGTGCCAGCAGGAAGGACAGGACTAATCAGCCCCAGCATTTT. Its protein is CASRKDRTNQPQHF. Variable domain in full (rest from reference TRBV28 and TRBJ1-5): DVKVTQSSRYLVKRTGEKVFLECVQDMDHENMFWYRQDPGLGLRLIYFSYDVKMKEKGDIPEGYSVSREKKERFSLILESASTNQTSMYLCASRKDRTNQPQHFGDGTRLSIL.

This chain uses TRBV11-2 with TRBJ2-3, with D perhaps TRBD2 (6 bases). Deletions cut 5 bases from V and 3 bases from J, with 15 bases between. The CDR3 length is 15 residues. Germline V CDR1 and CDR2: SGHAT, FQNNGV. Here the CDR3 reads CASSPLAGSTDTQYF. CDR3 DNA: TGTGCCAGCAGCCCTCTCGCGGGAAGTACAGATACGCAGTATTTT.

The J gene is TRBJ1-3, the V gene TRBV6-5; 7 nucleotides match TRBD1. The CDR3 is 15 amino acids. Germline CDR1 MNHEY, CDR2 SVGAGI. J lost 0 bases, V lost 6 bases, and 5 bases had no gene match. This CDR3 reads CASRPTGFSGNTIYF. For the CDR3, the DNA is TGTGCCAGCAGACCGACAGGGTTCTCTGGAAACACCATATATTTT.

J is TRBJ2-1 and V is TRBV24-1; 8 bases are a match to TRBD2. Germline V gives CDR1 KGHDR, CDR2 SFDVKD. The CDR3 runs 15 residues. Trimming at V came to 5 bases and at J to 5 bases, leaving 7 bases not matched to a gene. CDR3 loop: CATSGSGRRNNEQFF. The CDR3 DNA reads TGTGCCACCAGTGGGAGCGGGAGAAGGAACAATGAGCAGTTCTTC.